These 20 T cell receptor beta chains originate from one sample sequenced in a study of blood T cell repertoires in COVID-19. The method was immunoSEQ multiplex PCR; TCRdb's version includes in-frame clones alone and lacks a portion of them. Of more than 300,000 clones listed, more than 70% were seen once; the top ten hold 1.5% to 2%. Sample: peripheral blood. All receptors derive from a woman in her fifties or sixties with acute or convalescent COVID-19.

This clone was detected once. This rearrangement joins TRBV10-3 to TRBJ2-3; tentatively, D is TRBD2 (5 bases). V was clipped by 0 bases and J by 11 bases, with 12 bases between them. CDR1 ENHRY and CDR2 SYGVKD come from the germline V gene. The CDR3 extends over 13 amino acids. CDR3 in DNA: TGTGCCATCAGTGAGTCGGCCGGACTCCAGCAGTATTTT. Its protein product is CAISESAGLQQYF.

V and J are TRBV6-6 and TRBJ1-2, with a tentative D call TRBD1 (5 bases). Germline CDR1 and CDR2: MNHNY and SVGAGI (reference sequence). The germline V and J ends were trimmed by 3 bases and 4 bases, with 12 bases remaining between them. There are 14 residues in the CDR3. CDR3 in DNA: TGTGCCAGCAGTTATCGGGGGTCCGGCTATGGCTACACCTTC. Amino acid sequence: CASSYRGSGYGYTF.

The rearrangement joins TRBV5-1 to TRBJ2-5, with 9 bases identical to TRBD2. V dropped 2 bases and J dropped 1; count of bases not matched to a gene: 9. This CDR3 contains 17 residues. The V gene's germline CDR1 is SGHRS and CDR2 YFSETQ. The CDR3 reads CASSFGGGSGSQETQYF. Written as DNA, the CDR3 is TGCGCCAGCAGCTTTGGCGGTGGTAGCGGGAGCCAAGAGACCCAGTACTTC.

Worth noting for this clone: The sample holds other DNA sequences that translate to the same CDR3. This chain links TRBV18 with TRBJ2-7, with 10 bases that match TRBD1. The germline gives CDR1 KGHSH, CDR2 LQKENI. The junction had 4 bases not matched to a gene; V was cut back by 3 bases and J by 2 bases. The CDR3 length is 15 residues. This CDR3 reads CASSPGTGATYEQYF. CDR3 in DNA: TGTGCCAGCTCACCTGGGACAGGGGCGACCTACGAGCAGTACTTC.

The chain has TRBV30 and TRBJ1-5; D perhaps matches TRBD1 (6 bases). Trimming shortened V by 0 bases and J by 7 bases, and 19 bases separated the two germline ends. From germline, CDR1 is GTSNPN and CDR2 SVGIG (reference sequence). This CDR3 contains 16 residues. The CDR3 sequence is CAWSVDPPGVDQPQHF. The CDR3 DNA reads TGTGCCTGGAGTGTAGACCCGCCAGGGGTGGACCAGCCCCAGCATTTT.

There are a few counts of this clone. This chain connects TRBV5-6 to TRBJ2-7; 7 positions agree with TRBD2. There are 13 residues in the CDR3. V shed 4 bases, J shed 6 bases, and the junction held 7 bases outside the gene matches. Germline CDR1 is SGHDT and CDR2 is YYEEEE. In DNA, the CDR3 is TGTGCCAGCAGCCCGGGGAGGGTTGGCGAGCAGTACTTC. Amino acids: CASSPGRVGEQYF. Variable domain in full (rest from reference TRBV5-6 and TRBJ2-7): DAGVTQSPTHLIKTRGQQVTLRCSPKSGHDTVSWYQQALGQGPQFIFQYYEEEERQRGNFPDRFSGHQFPNYSSELNVNALLLGDSALYLCASSPGRVGEQYFGPGTRLTVT.

The chain is built from TRBV7-3 and TRBJ2-7; a weak D match, TRBD2 (6 bases). Trimming left V 1 base short and J 7 bases short, with 11 bases between. The CDR3 loop spans 13 amino acids. In germline, CDR1 is SGHTA, CDR2 FQGTGA. CDR3 amino acids: CASSLSSLAEQYF. The DNA for the CDR3 is TGTGCCAGCAGCTTAAGTAGTCTAGCGGAGCAGTACTTC.

The chain employs TRBV6-5 and TRBJ2-3; the D gene is possibly TRBD2 (5 bases). This CDR3 has 14 amino acids. Trimming pared 11 bases from V and 0 bases from J, leaving 15 bases between. Germline assignment: CDR1 MNHEY and CDR2 SVGAGI. The CDR3 DNA is TGTGCCGGACGAGCGGCGGCTAGCACAGATACGCAGTATTTT. Amino acid sequence: CAGRAAASTDTQYF.

V usage is TRBV3-1 (or the pseudogene TRBV3-2) and J usage is TRBJ2-7; D call uncertain. CDR1 and CDR2 from the germline V gene are LGHDT and YNNKEL (reference sequence). V lost 8 bases to trimming and J lost 3 bases, with 8 bases between them. The CDR3 covers 11 residues. CDR3 protein: CASGTIYEQYF. In DNA form, the CDR3 reads TGTGCCAGCGGCACTATCTACGAGCAGTACTTC.

The chain combines TRBV5-1 with TRBJ1-1; no clear D gene. CDR3 length: 11 amino acids. Germline CDR1 is SGHRS and CDR2 is YFSETQ. V gave up 4 bases and J gave up 7 bases, with 8 bases separating them. This CDR3 is CASSGEVEAFF. The CDR3 bases are TGCGCCAGCAGCGGGGAGGTTGAAGCTTTCTTT.

This clone occurred once. This sequence joins TRBV9 and TRBJ1-5, with 7 bases identical to TRBD1. The CDR3 covers 14 residues. Germline lookup yields CDR1 SGDLS and CDR2 YYNGEE. With 4 bases clipped from V and 5 bases from J, the junction kept 6 bases outside the gene matches. CDR3 bases: TGTGCCAGCAGCCTCACAGGGGTGGATCAGCCCCAGCATTTT. This encodes CASSLTGVDQPQHF.

The genes are TRBV9 and TRBJ2-1; possibly TRBD1 for D (6 bases). The CDR3 is 13 residues long. The germline V gene encodes CDR1 SGDLS and CDR2 YYNGEE. V lost 2 bases, J lost 3 bases, and 6 bases lay in between. In DNA form, the CDR3 reads TGTGCCAGCAGCGTGGACAGCTACAATGAGCAGTTCTTC. It yields the protein CASSVDSYNEQFF.

The CDR3 region has the DNA TGTGCCAGCAGACAGACTAGCGCGAAGACCCAGTACTTC. It encodes CASRQTSAKTQYF. The chain couples TRBV6-5 to TRBJ2-5; 8 bases fit TRBD2. This CDR3 is 13 amino acids long. Germline loops: CDR1 MNHEY, CDR2 SVGAGI. J gave up 6 bases and V 6 bases, and 6 bases lay outside the gene matches.

The chain couples TRBV27 to TRBJ1-4; TRBD1 matches 7 bases. Per germline, CDR1 MNHEY and CDR2 SMNVEV (reference sequence). The CDR3 extends over 14 amino acids. Trimming removed 6 bases from V and 4 bases from J; junction bases left unmatched: 5. CDR3 residues: CASSPGQLNEKLFF. The CDR3 DNA is TGTGCCAGCAGCCCGGGACAGCTTAATGAAAAACTGTTTTTT.

V usage is TRBV28 and J usage is TRBJ2-7; 9 positions match TRBD2. Losses at the gene ends were 3 bases for V and 5 bases for J; bases not matched to a gene: 5. Germline V CDR1 and CDR2: MDHEN, SYDVKM. The CDR3 consists of 14 residues. Here the CDR3 reads CASSFDAGGDEQYF. CDR3 nucleotide sequence: TGTGCCAGCAGTTTTGACGCGGGAGGGGACGAGCAGTACTTC.

The genes are TRBV5-1 and TRBJ2-1, with 15 bases that match TRBD2. J lost 8 bases, V lost 4 bases, and 7 bases had no gene match. The germline V gene encodes CDR1 SGHRS and CDR2 YFSETQ. The CDR3 is made up of 16 amino acids. CDR3 in DNA: TGCGCCAGCAGCGCGGGACTAGCGGGAGGAGGGGATGAGCAGTTCTTC. This encodes CASSAGLAGGGDEQFF.

The chain carries TRBV11-2 and TRBJ1-1; 7 bases fit TRBD1. The CDR3 extends over 14 amino acids. V shed 7 bases and J 6 bases; nucleotides not matched to a gene: 11. CDR1 is SGHAT, CDR2 FQNNGV, per germline. This CDR3 reads CASIRTQGIPEAFF. Written as DNA, the CDR3 is TGTGCCAGCATCCGCACACAGGGGATACCTGAAGCTTTCTTT.

The chain links TRBV6-2 or TRBV6-3 to TRBJ2-4, with D possibly being TRBD2 (6 bases). Germline values: CDR1 MNHEY, CDR2 SVGEGT. This CDR3 is built from 20 residues. Trimming took 0 bases from V and 0 from J, leaving 21 bases between them. The CDR3 loop reads CASSYSTGTPQPIAKNIQYF. The CDR3 DNA reads TGTGCCAGCAGTTACTCGACCGGGACTCCTCAACCCATAGCCAAAAACATTCAGTACTTC.

The chain joins TRBV5-1 to TRBJ1-1, with D unclear. The CDR3 consists of 14 residues. The V and J ends lost 2 bases and 1 base respectively, with 9 bases between them. Germline CDR1 and CDR2: SGHRS and YFSETQ. This CDR3 reads CASSFSGPNTEAFF. The CDR3 DNA follows: TGCGCCAGCAGCTTCAGCGGCCCGAACACTGAAGCTTTCTTT.

This chain joins TRBV5-1 and TRBJ2-1, with 9 bases matching TRBD2. The CDR3 consists of 16 residues. Trimming at V came to 1 base and at J to 7 bases, leaving 9 bases not matched to a gene. The V gene's germline CDR1 is SGHRS and CDR2 YFSETQ. The CDR3 DNA follows: TGCGCCAGCAGCTTGTTAGCGGGAGCGAATACGAATGAGCAGTTCTTC. Translated: CASSLLAGANTNEQFF.